This record concerns one TCR beta chain sequence. These data come from a study of blood T cell repertoires in COVID-19. In the study overall: The origin of the acute and convalescent COVID-19 samples was the United States, Italy and Spain. PBMCs, B-cell-depleted T cells, or T cells provided the cDNA or gDNA that made up the material.

Authors' processing steps: For nucleated cells, counts were estimated from reference gene primer amplification. Profiled with immunoSEQ multiplex PCR; TCRdb holds only in-frame clones, not every one. For V, J and clone size, that table is used; D and trimming come from the DNA. The sample records 80,000 to 95,000 clones, around 85% being singletons. This CDR3 contains 16 residues. The germline gives CDR1 SGHRS, CDR2 YFSETQ. Trimming shortened V by 0 bases and J by 0 bases, and 10 bases separated the two germline ends. Specimen: peripheral blood. The receptor's source is a human donor in a cohort sampled during active COVID-19. V gene TRBV5-1 combines with J gene TRBJ1-3, with D uncertain. In DNA, the CDR3 is TGCGCCAGCAGCTTGGAAACAGTCTACTCTGGAAACACCATATATTTT. Its translation is CASSLETVYSGNTIYF. Full variable domain (rest looked up from reference TRBV5-1 and TRBJ1-3): KAGVTQTPRYLIKTRGQQVTLSCSPISGHRSVSWYQQTPGQGLQFLFEYFSETQRNKGNFPGRFSGRQFSNSRSEMNVSTLELGDSALYLCASSLETVYSGNTIYFGEGSWLTVV.